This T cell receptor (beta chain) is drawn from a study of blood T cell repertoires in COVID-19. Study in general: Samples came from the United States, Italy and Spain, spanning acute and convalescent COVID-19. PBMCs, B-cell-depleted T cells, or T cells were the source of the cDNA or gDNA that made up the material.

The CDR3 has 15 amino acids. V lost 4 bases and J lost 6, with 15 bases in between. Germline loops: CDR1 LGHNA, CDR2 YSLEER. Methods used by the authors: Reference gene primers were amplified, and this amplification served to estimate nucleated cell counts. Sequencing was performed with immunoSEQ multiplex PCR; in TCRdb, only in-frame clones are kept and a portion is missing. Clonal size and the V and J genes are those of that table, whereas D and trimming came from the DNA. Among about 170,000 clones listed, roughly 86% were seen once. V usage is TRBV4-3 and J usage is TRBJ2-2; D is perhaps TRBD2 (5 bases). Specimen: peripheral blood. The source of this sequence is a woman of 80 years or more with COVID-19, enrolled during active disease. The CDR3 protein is CASSRKLVGAGELFF. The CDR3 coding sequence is TGCGCCAGCAGCCGGAAACTAGTCGGGGCCGGGGAGCTGTTTTTT.